A selection of T cell receptor beta chains follows, all from one sample in a study of blood T cell repertoires in COVID-19. The data were produced by immunoSEQ multiplex PCR, yet TCRdb's version contains in-frame clones alone and is incomplete. The table records under 250,000 clones, 80% to 95% of them present only once. Source material: peripheral blood. All receptors derive from a man between 60 and 75 years old with COVID-19, enrolled during active disease. The CDR3 runs from the conserved cysteine through the conserved F or W. D genes are given only for firm matches. Size is omitted from some rows. Given values are once, few, many or a class for expanded clones.

abundance: .; v_gene: TRBV6-5; d_gene: .; j_gene: TRBJ1-2; len: 14; CDR3nt: TGTGCCAGCAGTTACTCAACAGCTAACTATGGCTACACCTTC; CDR3aa: CASSYSTANYGYTF
abundance: .; v_gene: TRBV6-5; d_gene: .; j_gene: TRBJ2-3; len: 15; CDR3nt: TGTGCCAGCAGTCGCTGGGGGGTAAGCACAGATACGCAGTATTTT; CDR3aa: CASSRWGVSTDTQYF
abundance: .; v_gene: TRBV6-5; d_gene: TRBD1; j_gene: TRBJ2-7; len: 12; CDR3nt: TGTGCCAGCAGTTATGACAGGGAAGATAGGTACTTC; CDR3aa: CASSYDREDRYF
abundance: .; v_gene: TRBV5-4; d_gene: .; j_gene: TRBJ1-1; len: 18; CDR3nt: TGTGCCAGCAGCACCGGGGGGGGGCTGGCGGGGAGGAACACTGAAGCTTTCTTT; CDR3aa: CASSTGGGLAGRNTEAFF
abundance: .; v_gene: TRBV5-4; d_gene: TRBD1; j_gene: TRBJ1-2; len: 15; CDR3nt: TGTGCCAGCAGCACCCAACAGGGGAGCGGCTATGGCTACACCTTC; CDR3aa: CASSTQQGSGYGYTF
abundance: .; v_gene: TRBV5-1; d_gene: TRBD1; j_gene: TRBJ2-1; len: 15; CDR3nt: TGCGCCAGCAGCTACGGGACAGGGCCTTACAATGAGCAGTTCTTC; CDR3aa: CASSYGTGPYNEQFF
abundance: .; v_gene: TRBV4-2; d_gene: .; j_gene: TRBJ2-7; len: 16; CDR3nt: TGTGCCAGCAGCCAAGCTAGATCCAAGAGCCCCTCCGAGCAGTACTTC; CDR3aa: CASSQARSKSPSEQYF
abundance: .; v_gene: TRBV15; d_gene: .; j_gene: TRBJ2-7; len: 16; CDR3nt: TGTGCCACCAGCAGAGAACGGGGATTCAGCTCCTACGAGCAGTACTTC; CDR3aa: CATSRERGFSSYEQYF
abundance: .; v_gene: TRBV24-1; d_gene: .; j_gene: TRBJ2-1; len: 14; CDR3nt: TGTGCCACCAGTGACGCGGCCTCCTACAATGAGCAGTTCTTC; CDR3aa: CATSDAASYNEQFF
abundance: .; v_gene: TRBV6-4; d_gene: .; j_gene: TRBJ1-3; len: 14; CDR3nt: TGTGCCAGCAGTGAGCGGCAGCCGGTAAACACCATATATTTT; CDR3aa: CASSERQPVNTIYF
abundance: .; v_gene: TRBV5-1; d_gene: TRBD2; j_gene: TRBJ2-7; len: 16; CDR3nt: TGCGCCAGCAGCTTAAACGTAGCGGGGGGCTCCTACGAGCAGTACTTC; CDR3aa: CASSLNVAGGSYEQYF
abundance: .; v_gene: TRBV21-1; d_gene: .; j_gene: TRBJ1-1; len: 17; CDR3nt: TGTGCCAGCAGCAAAGAACGGGACAGGGCCTCGAACACTGAAGCTTTCTTT; CDR3aa: CASSKERDRASNTEAFF
abundance: once; v_gene: TRBV11-2; d_gene: .; j_gene: TRBJ1-1; len: 15; CDR3nt: TGTGCCAGCAGCTTAGCGTTAGGGGTGAACACTGAAGCTTTCTTT; CDR3aa: CASSLALGVNTEAFF
abundance: .; v_gene: TRBV6-5; d_gene: .; j_gene: TRBJ1-5; len: 14; CDR3nt: TGTGCCAGCAGCCCCGACAGAGGCAATCAGCCCCAGCATTTT; CDR3aa: CASSPDRGNQPQHF
abundance: once; v_gene: TRBV29-1; d_gene: TRBD1; j_gene: TRBJ2-3; len: 12; CDR3nt: TGCAGCGCCGCCCCAGGGGGAGATACGCAGTATTTT; CDR3aa: CSAAPGGDTQYF
abundance: .; v_gene: TRBV5-5; d_gene: TRBD1; j_gene: TRBJ2-7; len: 14; CDR3nt: TGTGCCAGCAGCGACCGGGACAGTAGCAACGAGCAGTACTTC; CDR3aa: CASSDRDSSNEQYF
abundance: .; v_gene: TRBV1; d_gene: .; j_gene: TRBJ2-1; len: 18; CDR3nt: TGCACCAGCAGCCAAGATCCCAGCGGGGGATACTCCTACAATGAGCAGTTCTTC; CDR3aa: CTSSQDPSGGYSYNEQFF
abundance: many; v_gene: TRBV19; d_gene: .; j_gene: TRBJ1-6; len: 14; CDR3nt: TGTGCCAGTAGTAGAACCGGTTATAATTCACCCCTCCACTTT; CDR3aa: CASSRTGYNSPLHF
abundance: .; v_gene: TRBV7-2; d_gene: .; j_gene: TRBJ1-5; len: 15; CDR3nt: TGTGCCAGCAGCTTAGAGGCAGGGCAGAATCAGCCCCAGCATTTT; CDR3aa: CASSLEAGQNQPQHF
abundance: .; v_gene: TRBV30; d_gene: TRBD1; j_gene: TRBJ1-2; len: 15; CDR3nt: TGTGCCGCGAGGGGGACAGGGGTTCTCAACTATGGCTACACCTTC; CDR3aa: CAARGTGVLNYGYTF
abundance: .; v_gene: TRBV11-2; d_gene: TRBD2; j_gene: TRBJ2-1; len: 17; CDR3nt: TGTGCCAGCAGCTCGCCCACACTAGCGGGGTACCACAATGAGCAGTTCTTC; CDR3aa: CASSSPTLAGYHNEQFF
abundance: .; v_gene: TRBV3-1/TRBV3-2; d_gene: .; j_gene: TRBJ1-4; len: 14; CDR3nt: TGTGCCAGCGGCGACACCGCAACTAATGAAAAACTGTTTTTT; CDR3aa: CASGDTATNEKLFF